Listed below are T cell receptor beta chains from one sample, sequenced in a study of cytomegalovirus exposure and HLA in healthy donors. Generated by immunoSEQ multiplex PCR, the TCRdb table keeps only in-frame clones and is missing some. The sample holds 150,000 to 200,000 clones, about three quarters seen once. Material: PBMCs. The receptors were gathered from a female donor in good health and CMV-seronegative. The CDR3 runs from the conserved cysteine through the conserved F or W. The D gene is left open where the match is weak. Size is omitted from some rows. Given values are once, few, many or a class for expanded clones.

>-|TRBV5-1|TRBD2|TRBJ2-7
CASSSEGREVDEQYF
TGCGCCAGCAGCTCCGAGGGGCGGGAGGTTGACGAGCAGTACTTC
>-|TRBV19|-|TRBJ2-1
CASSIVREINNEQFF
TGTGCCAGTAGTATAGTGCGGGAAATCAACAATGAGCAGTTCTTC
>-|TRBV7-3|-|TRBJ1-1
CASSLQGKTEAFF
TGTGCCAGCAGCTTACAGGGTAAAACTGAAGCTTTCTTT
>-|TRBV11-3|-|TRBJ2-2
CASSLFDTGELFF
TGTGCCAGCAGCTTGTTCGACACCGGGGAGCTGTTTTTT
>few|TRBV13|-|TRBJ2-2
CASSLSGTTFTGELFF
TGTGCCAGCAGCTTATCCGGGACAACTTTCACCGGGGAGCTGTTTTTT
>-|TRBV19|-|TRBJ1-1
CASSIGTAVMAFF
TGTGCCAGTAGTATAGGCACGGCGGTTATGGCTTTCTTT
>once|TRBV6-5|TRBD2|TRBJ2-2
CASSRAGGNTGELFF
TGTGCCAGCAGCCGAGCGGGGGGGAACACCGGGGAGCTGTTTTTT
>-|TRBV9|-|TRBJ1-3
CASSVVGASGNTIYF
TGTGCCAGCAGCGTAGTGGGGGCCTCTGGAAACACCATATATTTT
>-|TRBV7-8|-|TRBJ2-5
CASSLRVPAGQYF
TGTGCCAGCAGTTTACGTGTGCCCGCCGGCCAGTACTTC
>-|TRBV28|-|TRBJ1-1
CASSLFRGMGNTEAFF
TGTGCCAGCAGTTTATTTAGAGGGATGGGGAACACTGAAGCTTTCTTT
>once|TRBV5-6|-|TRBJ2-1
CASLLDSYNEQFF
TGTGCCAGCCTATTGGACAGTTACAATGAGCAGTTCTTC
>-|TRBV7-6|TRBD2|TRBJ2-2
CASSRLLAGTGTGELFF
TGTGCCAGCAGCCGCCTTCTAGCGGGAACTGGCACCGGGGAGCTGTTTTTT
>-|TRBV5-1|TRBD1|TRBJ1-4
CASSLGGPGQDGEKLFF
TGCGCCAGCAGCTTGGGGGGACCAGGACAGGATGGTGAAAAACTGTTTTTT
>-|TRBV2|-|TRBJ1-1
CASSEQGVGNTEAFF
TGTGCCAGCAGTGAGCAAGGGGTGGGGAACACTGAAGCTTTCTTT
>-|TRBV5-4|TRBD1|TRBJ2-2
CASSPLQGAGTGELFF
TGTGCCAGCAGCCCTTTGCAGGGGGCAGGCACCGGGGAGCTGTTTTTT
>few|TRBV2|-|TRBJ1-2
CASSTSDPRVNYGYTF
TGTGCCAGCAGTACTTCTGACCCCAGGGTTAACTATGGCTACACCTTC
>few|TRBV6-4|TRBD2|TRBJ2-3
CASSENGGTDTQYF
TGTGCCAGCAGTGAAAACGGGGGGACAGATACGCAGTATTTT
>-|TRBV9|TRBD1|TRBJ2-1
CASSLRTGSGSEQFF
TGTGCCAGCAGCCTAAGGACAGGGTCCGGTAGTGAGCAGTTCTTC
>-|TRBV7-9|-|TRBJ2-5
CASSHRGSQETQYF
TGTGCCAGCAGCCATAGGGGGAGTCAGGAGACCCAGTACTTC
>many|TRBV4-3|-|TRBJ2-6
CASSQERQDSSGANVLTF
TGCGCCAGCAGCCAAGAGAGACAGGATAGCTCTGGGGCCAACGTCCTGACTTTC
>-|TRBV7-3|-|TRBJ1-1
CASSSYPTEAFF
TGTGCCAGCAGCTCCTACCCCACTGAAGCTTTCTTT
>-|TRBV30|TRBD1|TRBJ1-1
CAWKDRYAGTGNSEAFF
TGTGCCTGGAAGGACCGATATGCCGGGACAGGGAACAGTGAAGCTTTCTTT